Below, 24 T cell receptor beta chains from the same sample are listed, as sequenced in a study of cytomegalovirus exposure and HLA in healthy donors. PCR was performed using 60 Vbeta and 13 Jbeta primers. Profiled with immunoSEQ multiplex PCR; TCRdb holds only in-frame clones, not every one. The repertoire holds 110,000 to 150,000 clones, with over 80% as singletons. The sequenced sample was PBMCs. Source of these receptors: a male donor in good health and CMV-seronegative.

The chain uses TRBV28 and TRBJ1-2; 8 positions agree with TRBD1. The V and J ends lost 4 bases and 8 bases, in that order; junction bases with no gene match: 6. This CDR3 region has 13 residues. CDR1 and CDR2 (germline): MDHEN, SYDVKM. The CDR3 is CASSSDRVRGYTF. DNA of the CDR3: TGTGCCAGCAGTTCGGACAGGGTGAGGGGCTACACCTTC.

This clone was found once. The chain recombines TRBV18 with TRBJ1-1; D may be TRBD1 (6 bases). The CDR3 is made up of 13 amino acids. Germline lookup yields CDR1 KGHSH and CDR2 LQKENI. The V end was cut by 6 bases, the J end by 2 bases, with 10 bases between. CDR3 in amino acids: CASSADSNTEAFF. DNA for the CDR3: TGTGCCAGCTCGGCGGACAGTAACACTGAAGCTTTCTTT. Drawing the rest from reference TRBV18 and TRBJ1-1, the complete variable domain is NAGVMQNPRHLVRRRGQEARLRCSPMKGHSHVYWYRQLPEEGLKFMVYLQKENIIDESGMPKERFSAEFPKEGPSILRIQQVVRGDSAAYFCASSADSNTEAFFGQGTRLTVV.

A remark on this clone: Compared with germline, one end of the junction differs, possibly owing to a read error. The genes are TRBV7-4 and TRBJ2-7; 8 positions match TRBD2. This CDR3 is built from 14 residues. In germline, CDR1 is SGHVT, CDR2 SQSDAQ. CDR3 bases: TGTGCCAGCGTCAAACTGACGGCGAGCGGGAGACGTTCATTC. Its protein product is CASVKLTASGRRSF.

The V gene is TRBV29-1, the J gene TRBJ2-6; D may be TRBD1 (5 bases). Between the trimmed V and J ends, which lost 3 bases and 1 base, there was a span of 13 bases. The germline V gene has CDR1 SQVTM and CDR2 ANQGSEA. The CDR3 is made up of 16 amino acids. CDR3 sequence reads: CSVDTGWSSGANVLTF. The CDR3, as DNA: TGCAGCGTTGATACAGGCTGGAGTTCTGGGGCCAACGTCCTGACTTTC.

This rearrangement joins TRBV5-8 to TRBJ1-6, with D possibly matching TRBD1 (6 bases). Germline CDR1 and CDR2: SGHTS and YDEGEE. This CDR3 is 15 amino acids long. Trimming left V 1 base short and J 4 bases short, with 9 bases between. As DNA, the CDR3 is TGTGCCAGCAGCTTGACCGGACAGTATAATTCACCCCTCCACTTT. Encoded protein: CASSLTGQYNSPLHF.

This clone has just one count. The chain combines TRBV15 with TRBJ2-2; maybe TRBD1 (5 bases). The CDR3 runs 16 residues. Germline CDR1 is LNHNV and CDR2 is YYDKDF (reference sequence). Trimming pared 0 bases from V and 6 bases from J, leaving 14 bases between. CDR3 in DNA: TGTGCCACCAGCAGAGATTGGGGCGGTTCGGCCGGGGAGCTGTTTTTT. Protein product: CATSRDWGGSAGELFF. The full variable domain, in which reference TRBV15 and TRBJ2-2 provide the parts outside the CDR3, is DAMVIQNPRYQVTQFGKPVTLSCSQTLNHNVMYWYQQKSSQAPKLLFHYYDKDFNNEADTPDNFQSRRPNTSFCFLDIRSPGLGDTAMYLCATSRDWGGSAGELFFGEGSRLTVL.

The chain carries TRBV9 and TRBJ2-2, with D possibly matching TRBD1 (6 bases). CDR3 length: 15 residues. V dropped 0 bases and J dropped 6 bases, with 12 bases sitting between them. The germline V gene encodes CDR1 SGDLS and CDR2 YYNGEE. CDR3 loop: CASSVGGGSAGELFF. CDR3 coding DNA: TGTGCCAGCAGCGTAGGAGGGGGAAGCGCCGGGGAGCTGTTTTTT.

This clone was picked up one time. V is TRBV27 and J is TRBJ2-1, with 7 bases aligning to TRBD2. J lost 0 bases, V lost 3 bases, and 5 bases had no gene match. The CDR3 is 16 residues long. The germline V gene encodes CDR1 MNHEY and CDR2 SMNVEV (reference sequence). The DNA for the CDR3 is TGTGCCAGCAGTTTGAGCGGGACGAGCTCCTACAATGAGCAGTTCTTC. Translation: CASSLSGTSSYNEQFF.

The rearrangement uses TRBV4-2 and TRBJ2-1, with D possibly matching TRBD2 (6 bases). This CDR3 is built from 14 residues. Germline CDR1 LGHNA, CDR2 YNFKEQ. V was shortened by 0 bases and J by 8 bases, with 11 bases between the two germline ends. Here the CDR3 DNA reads TGTGCCAGCAGCCAAGAGGTCGGGAGAGATGAGCAGTTCTTC. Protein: CASSQEVGRDEQFF.

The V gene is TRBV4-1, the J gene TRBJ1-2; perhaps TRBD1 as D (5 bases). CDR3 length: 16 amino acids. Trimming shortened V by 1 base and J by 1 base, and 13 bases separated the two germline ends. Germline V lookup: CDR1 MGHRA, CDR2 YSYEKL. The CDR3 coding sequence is TGCGCCAGCAGCCAAGTAGGGACTCGAGATAACTATGGCTACACCTTC. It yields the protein CASSQVGTRDNYGYTF.

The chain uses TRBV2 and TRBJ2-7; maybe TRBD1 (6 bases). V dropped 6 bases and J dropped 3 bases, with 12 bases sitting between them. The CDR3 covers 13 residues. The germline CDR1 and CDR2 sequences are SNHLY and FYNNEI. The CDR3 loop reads CASSADRNYEQYF. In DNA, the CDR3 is TGTGCCAGCAGCGCGGACAGAAACTACGAGCAGTACTTC.

The CDR3 nucleotides are TGCAGCGTGTTAACGCCCGGGACATCAAACGAAGCTTTCTTT. It codes for CSVLTPGTSNEAFF. This chain links TRBV29-1 with TRBJ1-1; TRBD1 might be the D (6 bases). Germline values: CDR1 SQVTM, CDR2 ANQGSEA. The CDR3 extends over 14 amino acids. V was pared by 6 bases and J by 8 bases, with 22 bases between.

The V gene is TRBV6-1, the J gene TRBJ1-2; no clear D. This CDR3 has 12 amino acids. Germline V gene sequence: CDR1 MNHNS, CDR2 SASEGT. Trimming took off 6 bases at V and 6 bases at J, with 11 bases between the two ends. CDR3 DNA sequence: TGTGCCAGCAGGGGCGAGGGTGATGGCTACACCTTC. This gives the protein CASRGEGDGYTF.

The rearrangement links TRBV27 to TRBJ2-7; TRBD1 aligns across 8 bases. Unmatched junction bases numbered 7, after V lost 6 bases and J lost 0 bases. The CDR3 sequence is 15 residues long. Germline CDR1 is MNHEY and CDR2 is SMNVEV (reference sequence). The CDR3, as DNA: TGTGCCAGCAGACATGACAGGGGCCTCTCCTACGAGCAGTACTTC. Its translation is CASRHDRGLSYEQYF.

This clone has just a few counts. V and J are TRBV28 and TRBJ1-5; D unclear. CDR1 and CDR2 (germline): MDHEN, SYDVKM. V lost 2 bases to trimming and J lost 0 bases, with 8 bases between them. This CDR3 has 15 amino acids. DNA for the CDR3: TGTGCCAGCAGTTTACAGTATTATAGCAATCAGCCCCAGCATTTT. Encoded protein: CASSLQYYSNQPQHF.

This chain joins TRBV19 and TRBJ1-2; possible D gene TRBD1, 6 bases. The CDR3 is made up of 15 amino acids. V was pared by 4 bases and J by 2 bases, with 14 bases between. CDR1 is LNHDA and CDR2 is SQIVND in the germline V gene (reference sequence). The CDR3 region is CASSKDSSLNYGYTF. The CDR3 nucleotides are TGTGCCAGTAGTAAGGACAGTTCCCTGAACTATGGCTACACCTTC.

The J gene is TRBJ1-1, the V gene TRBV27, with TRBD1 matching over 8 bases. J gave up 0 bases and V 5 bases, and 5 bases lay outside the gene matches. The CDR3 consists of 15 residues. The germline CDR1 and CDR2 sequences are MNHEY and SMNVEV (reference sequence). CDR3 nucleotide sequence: TGTGCCAGCAGTCCAGACAGGGGCATGAACACTGAAGCTTTCTTT. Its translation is CASSPDRGMNTEAFF.

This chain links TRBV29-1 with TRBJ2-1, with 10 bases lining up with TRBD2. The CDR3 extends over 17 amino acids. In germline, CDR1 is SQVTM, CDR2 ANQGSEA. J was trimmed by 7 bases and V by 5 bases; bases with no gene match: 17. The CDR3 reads CSVCASGSLAGINEQFF. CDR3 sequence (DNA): TGCAGCGTTTGCGCTAGCGGGAGTTTGGCTGGTATTAATGAGCAGTTCTTC.

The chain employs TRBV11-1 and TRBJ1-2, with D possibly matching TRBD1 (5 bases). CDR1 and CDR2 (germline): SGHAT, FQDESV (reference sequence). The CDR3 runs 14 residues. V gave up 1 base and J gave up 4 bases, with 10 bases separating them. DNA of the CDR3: TGTGCCAGCAGCTTAGACGCAGGGATCTATGGCTACACCTTC. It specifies CASSLDAGIYGYTF.

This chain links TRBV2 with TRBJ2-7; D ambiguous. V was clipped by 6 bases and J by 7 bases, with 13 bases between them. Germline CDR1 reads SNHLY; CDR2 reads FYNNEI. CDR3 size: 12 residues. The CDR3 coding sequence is TGTGCCAGCAGCAAAGAGTCGAGAGAGCAGTACTTC. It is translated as CASSKESREQYF.

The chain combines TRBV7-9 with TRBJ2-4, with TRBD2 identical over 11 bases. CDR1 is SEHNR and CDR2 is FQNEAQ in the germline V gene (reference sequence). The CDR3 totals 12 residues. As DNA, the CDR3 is TGTTCCGGCGGACTAGCGGGAAACATTCAGTACTTC. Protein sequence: CSGGLAGNIQYF.

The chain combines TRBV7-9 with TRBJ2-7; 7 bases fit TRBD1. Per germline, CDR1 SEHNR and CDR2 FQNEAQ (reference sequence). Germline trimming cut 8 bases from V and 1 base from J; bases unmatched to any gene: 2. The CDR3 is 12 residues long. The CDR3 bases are TGTGCCAGCCGGACAGGATCCTACGAGCAGTACTTC. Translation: CASRTGSYEQYF.

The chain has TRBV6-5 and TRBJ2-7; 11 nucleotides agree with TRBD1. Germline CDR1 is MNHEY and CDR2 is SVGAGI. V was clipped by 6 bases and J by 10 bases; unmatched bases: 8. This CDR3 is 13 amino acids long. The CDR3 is CASRLPGQGDQYF. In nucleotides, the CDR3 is TGTGCCAGCAGGCTTCCGGGACAGGGGGACCAGTACTTC.

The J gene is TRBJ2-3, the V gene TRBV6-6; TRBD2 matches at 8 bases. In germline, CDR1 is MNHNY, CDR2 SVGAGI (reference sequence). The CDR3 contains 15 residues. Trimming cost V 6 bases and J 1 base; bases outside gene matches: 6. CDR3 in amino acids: CASSPGGARTDTQYF. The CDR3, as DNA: TGTGCCAGCAGCCCCGGGGGGGCGCGCACAGATACGCAGTATTTT.